This TCR beta chain was sequenced for a study of synovial regulatory T cells in juvenile arthritis. Across the study: Six or seven patients were on methotrexate and a few were untreated.

By frequency, this clone registers medium-sized. Its antigen is unknown. Matched peripheral blood accompanied the synovial fluid taken from each patient with active arthritis. Points from the study as a whole: Synovial Treg CDR3 sequences overlapped more with iaTregs than other circulating Tregs.

Repertoires were generated with immunoSEQ multiplex PCR, while TCRdb's copy carries only in-frame clones and drops some. Its clone listing holds approximately 2,000 clones. The CDR3 sequence is 13 residues long. The DNA is unrecorded. Germline lookup yields CDR1 MDHEN and CDR2 SYDVKM. The V call is TRBV28, the J call TRBJ2-5; TCRdb designates TRBD2, a call that cannot be tested without DNA. Sequenced: Treg cells from the synovium. This receptor was obtained from a donor younger than 30 with juvenile idiopathic arthritis. CDR3 amino acids: CASSLSGKETQYF.